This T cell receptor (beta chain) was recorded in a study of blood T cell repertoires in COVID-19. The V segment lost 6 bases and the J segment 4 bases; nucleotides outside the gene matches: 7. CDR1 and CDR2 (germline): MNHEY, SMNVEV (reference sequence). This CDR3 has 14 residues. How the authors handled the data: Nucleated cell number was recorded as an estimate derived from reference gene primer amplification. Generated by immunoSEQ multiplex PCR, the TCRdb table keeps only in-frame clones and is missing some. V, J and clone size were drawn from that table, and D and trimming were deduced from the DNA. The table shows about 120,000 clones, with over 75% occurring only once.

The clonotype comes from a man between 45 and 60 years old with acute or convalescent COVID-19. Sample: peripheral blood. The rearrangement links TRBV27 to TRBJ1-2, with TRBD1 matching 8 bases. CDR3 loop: CASSPQGAGYGYTF. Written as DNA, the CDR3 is TGTGCCAGCAGCCCCCAGGGGGCCGGCTATGGCTACACCTTC.